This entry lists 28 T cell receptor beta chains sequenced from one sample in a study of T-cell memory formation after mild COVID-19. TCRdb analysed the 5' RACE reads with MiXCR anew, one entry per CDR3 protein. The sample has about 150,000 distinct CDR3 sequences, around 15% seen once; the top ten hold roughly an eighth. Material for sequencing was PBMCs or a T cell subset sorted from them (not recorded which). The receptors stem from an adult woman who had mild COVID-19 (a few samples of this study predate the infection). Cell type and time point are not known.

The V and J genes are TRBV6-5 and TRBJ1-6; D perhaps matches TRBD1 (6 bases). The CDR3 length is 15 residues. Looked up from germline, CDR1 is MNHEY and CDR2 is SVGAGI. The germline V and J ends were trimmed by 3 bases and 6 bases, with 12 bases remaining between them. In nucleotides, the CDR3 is TGTGCCAGCAGTTATATCGTCAGGGGTAATTCACCCCTCCACTTT. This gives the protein CASSYIVRGNSPLHF.

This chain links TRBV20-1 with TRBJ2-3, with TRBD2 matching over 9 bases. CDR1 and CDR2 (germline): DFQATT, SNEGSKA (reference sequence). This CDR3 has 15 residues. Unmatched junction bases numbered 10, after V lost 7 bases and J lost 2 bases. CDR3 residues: CSVSPAGGSTDTQYF. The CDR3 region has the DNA TGCAGTGTCTCCCCAGCGGGAGGTTCCACAGATACGCAGTATTTT.

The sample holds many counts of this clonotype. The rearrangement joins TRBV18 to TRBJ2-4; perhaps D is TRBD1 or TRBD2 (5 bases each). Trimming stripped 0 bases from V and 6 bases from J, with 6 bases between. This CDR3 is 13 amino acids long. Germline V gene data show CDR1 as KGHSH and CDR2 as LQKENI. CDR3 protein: CASSPPGTNIQYF. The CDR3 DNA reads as TGTGCCAGCTCACCACCAGGGACAAACATTCAGTACTTC.

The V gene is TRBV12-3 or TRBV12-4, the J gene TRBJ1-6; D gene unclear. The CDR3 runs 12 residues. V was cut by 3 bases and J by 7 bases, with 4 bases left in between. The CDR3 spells CASSLTNSPLHF. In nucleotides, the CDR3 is TGTGCCAGCAGTTTGACCAATTCACCCCTCCACTTT.

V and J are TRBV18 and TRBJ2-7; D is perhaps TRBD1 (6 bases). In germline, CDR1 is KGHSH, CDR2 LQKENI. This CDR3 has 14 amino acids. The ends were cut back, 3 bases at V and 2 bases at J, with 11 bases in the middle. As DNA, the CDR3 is TGTGCCAGCTCACCGTTGACAGGTCCCTACGAGCAGTACTTC. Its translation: CASSPLTGPYEQYF.

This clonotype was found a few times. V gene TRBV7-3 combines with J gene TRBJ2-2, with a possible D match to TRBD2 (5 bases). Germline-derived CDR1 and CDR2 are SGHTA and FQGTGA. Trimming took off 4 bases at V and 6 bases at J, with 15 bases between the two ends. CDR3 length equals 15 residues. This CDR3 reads CASSYTGVQSGELFF. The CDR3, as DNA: TGTGCCAGCAGCTATACCGGGGTCCAGTCCGGGGAGCTGTTTTTT.

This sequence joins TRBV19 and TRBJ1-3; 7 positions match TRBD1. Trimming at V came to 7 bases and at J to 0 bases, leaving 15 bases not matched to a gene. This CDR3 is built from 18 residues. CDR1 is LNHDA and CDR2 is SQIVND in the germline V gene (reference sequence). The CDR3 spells CASTKFAGQTSSGNTIYF. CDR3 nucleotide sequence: TGTGCCAGTACCAAATTCGCGGGACAGACGAGCTCTGGAAACACCATATATTTT.

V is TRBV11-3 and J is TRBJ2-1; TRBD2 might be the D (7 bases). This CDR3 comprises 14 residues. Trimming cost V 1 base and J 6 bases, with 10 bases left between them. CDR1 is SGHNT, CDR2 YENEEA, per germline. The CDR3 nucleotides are TGTGCCAGCAGCTTAGTACGGGGGGCCAATGAGCAGTTCTTC. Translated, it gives CASSLVRGANEQFF.

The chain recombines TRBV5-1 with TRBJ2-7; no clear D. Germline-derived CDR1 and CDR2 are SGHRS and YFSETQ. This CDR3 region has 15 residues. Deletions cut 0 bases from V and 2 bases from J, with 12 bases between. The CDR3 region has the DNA TGCGCCAGCAGCTTGGAAGCAGGACCTACCTACGAGCAGTACTTC. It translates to CASSLEAGPTYEQYF.

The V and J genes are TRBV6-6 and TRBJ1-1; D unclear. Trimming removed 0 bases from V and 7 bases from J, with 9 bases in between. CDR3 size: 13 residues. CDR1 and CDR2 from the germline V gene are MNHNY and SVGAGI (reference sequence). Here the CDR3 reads CASSYSVGLEAFF. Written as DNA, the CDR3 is TGTGCCAGCAGTTACTCGGTCGGACTTGAAGCTTTCTTT.

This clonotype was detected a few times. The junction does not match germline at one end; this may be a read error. As DNA, the CDR3 is TGCGCCAGCCGCTTCTCGGGGTATACAGATACGCAGTATTTT. Protein sequence: CASRFSGYTDTQYF. The rearrangement uses TRBV5-1 and TRBJ2-3; tentative D call: TRBD2 (5 bases). The CDR3 is 14 amino acids. Germline V gene data show CDR1 as SGHRS and CDR2 as YFSETQ.

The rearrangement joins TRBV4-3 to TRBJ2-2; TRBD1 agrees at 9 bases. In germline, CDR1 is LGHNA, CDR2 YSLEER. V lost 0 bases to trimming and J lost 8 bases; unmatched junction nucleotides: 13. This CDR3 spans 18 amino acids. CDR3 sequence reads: CASSQEALRTGVIGELFF. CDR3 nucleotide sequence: TGCGCCAGCAGCCAAGAAGCGTTACGGACAGGGGTGATAGGGGAGCTGTTTTTT.

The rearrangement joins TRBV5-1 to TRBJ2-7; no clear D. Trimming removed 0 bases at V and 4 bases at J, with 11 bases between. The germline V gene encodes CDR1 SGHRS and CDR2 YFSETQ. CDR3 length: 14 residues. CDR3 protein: CASSLGVQFYEQYF. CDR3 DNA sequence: TGCGCCAGCAGCTTGGGGGTACAGTTTTACGAGCAGTACTTC.

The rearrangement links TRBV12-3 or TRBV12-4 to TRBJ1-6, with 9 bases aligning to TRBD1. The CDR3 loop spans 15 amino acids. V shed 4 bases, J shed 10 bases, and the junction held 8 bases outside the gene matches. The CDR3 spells CASSSTTGGESPLHF. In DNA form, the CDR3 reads TGTGCCAGCAGTTCGACGACAGGGGGTGAATCACCCCTCCACTTT.

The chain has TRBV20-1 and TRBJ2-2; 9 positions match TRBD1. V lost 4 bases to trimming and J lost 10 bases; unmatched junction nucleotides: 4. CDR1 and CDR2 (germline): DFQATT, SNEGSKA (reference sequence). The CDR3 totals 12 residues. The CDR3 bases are TGCAGTGCTACTACAGGGGGCGTGGAGCTGTTTTTT. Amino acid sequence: CSATTGGVELFF.

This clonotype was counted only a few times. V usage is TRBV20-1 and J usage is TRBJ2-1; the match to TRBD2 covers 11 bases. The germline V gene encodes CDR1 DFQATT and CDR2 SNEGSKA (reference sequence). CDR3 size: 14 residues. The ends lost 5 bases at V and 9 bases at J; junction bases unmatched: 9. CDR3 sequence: CSAFGTSGRGEQFF. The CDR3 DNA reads TGCAGTGCTTTTGGGACTAGCGGAAGAGGTGAGCAGTTCTTC.

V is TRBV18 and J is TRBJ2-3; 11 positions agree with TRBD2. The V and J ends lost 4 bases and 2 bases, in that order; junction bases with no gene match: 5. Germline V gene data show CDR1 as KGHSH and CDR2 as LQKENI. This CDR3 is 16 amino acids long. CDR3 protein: CASSLGTSGNTDTQYF. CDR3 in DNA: TGTGCCAGCTCACTAGGGACTAGCGGAAACACAGATACGCAGTATTTT.

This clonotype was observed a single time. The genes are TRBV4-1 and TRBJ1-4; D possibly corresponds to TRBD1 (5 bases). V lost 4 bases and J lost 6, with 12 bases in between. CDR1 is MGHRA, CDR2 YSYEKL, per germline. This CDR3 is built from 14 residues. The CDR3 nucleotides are TGCGCCAGCAGCCGACCTTGGACATATGAAAAACTGTTTTTT. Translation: CASSRPWTYEKLFF.

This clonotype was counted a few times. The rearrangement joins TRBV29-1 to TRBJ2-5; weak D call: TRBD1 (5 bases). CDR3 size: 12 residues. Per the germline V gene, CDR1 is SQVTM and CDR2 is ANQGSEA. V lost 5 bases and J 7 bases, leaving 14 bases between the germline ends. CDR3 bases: TGCAGCGTTAAAAACAGGTTGGGGACCCAGTACTTC. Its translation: CSVKNRLGTQYF.

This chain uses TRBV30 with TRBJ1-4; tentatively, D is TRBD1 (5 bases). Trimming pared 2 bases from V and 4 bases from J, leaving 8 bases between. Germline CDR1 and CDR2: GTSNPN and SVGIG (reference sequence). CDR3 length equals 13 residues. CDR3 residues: CAWSRGFNEKLFF. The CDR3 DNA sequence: TGTGCCTGGAGTCGGGGGTTTAATGAAAAACTGTTTTTT. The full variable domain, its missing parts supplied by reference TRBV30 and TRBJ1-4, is SQTIHQWPATLVQPVGSPLSLECTVEGTSNPNLYWYRQAAGRGLQLLFYSVGIGQISSEVPQNLSASRPQDRQFILSSKKLLLSDSGFYLCAWSRGFNEKLFFGSGTQLSVL.

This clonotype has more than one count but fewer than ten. CDR3 loop: CASSLGTLGVEKLFF. CDR3 sequence (DNA): TGTGCCAGCAGCTTAGGTACTCTTGGCGTTGAAAAACTGTTTTTT. The gene calls are TRBV7-8 and TRBJ1-4; D ambiguous. CDR3 size: 15 residues. The germline V gene encodes CDR1 SGHVS and CDR2 FQNEAQ. The V and J ends lost 1 base and 7 bases respectively, with 13 bases between them.

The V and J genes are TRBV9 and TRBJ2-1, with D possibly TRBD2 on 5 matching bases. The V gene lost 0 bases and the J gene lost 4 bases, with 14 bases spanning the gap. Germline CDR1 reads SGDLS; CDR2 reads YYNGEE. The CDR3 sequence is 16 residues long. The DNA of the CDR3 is TGTGCCAGCAGCGTAGCTTTGGTAGCGAGGTACAATGAGCAGTTCTTC. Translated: CASSVALVARYNEQFF.

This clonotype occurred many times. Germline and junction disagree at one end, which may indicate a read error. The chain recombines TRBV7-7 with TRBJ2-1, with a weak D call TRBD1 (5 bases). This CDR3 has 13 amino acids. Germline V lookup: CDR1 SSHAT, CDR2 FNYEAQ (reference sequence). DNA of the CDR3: TGTGCTAGCAGCTTAGGTCTAGGGGATGAGCAGTTCTTC. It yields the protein CASSLGLGDEQFF.

DNA of the CDR3: TGTGCCAGCAGTCCCGGGACTAGCGGGAGTGTGAATGAGCAGTTCTTC. Translating it yields CASSPGTSGSVNEQFF. The chain has TRBV27 and TRBJ2-1; 14 bases line up with TRBD2. Trimming took 5 bases from V and 7 from J; bases not matched to a gene: 7. CDR3 length: 16 residues. The V gene's germline CDR1 is MNHEY and CDR2 SMNVEV (reference sequence).

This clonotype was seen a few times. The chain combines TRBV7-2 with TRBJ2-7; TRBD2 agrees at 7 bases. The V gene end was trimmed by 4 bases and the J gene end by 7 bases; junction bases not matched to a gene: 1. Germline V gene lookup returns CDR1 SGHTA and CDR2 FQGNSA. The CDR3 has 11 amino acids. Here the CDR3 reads CASSYGGEQYF. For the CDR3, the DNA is TGTGCCAGCAGCTACGGGGGGGAGCAGTACTTC. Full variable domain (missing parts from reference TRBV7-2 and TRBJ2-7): GAGVSQSPSNKVTEKGKDVELRCDPISGHTALYWYRQSLGQGLEFLIYFQGNSAPDKSGLPSDRFSAERTGGSVSTLTIQRTQQEDSAVYLCASSYGGEQYFGPGTRLTVT.

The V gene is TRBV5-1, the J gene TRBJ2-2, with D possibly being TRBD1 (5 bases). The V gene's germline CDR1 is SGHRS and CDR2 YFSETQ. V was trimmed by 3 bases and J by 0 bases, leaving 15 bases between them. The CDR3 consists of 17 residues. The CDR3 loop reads CASSSPEKTANTGELFF. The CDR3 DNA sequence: TGCGCCAGCAGCTCACCAGAGAAGACAGCGAACACCGGGGAGCTGTTTTTT.

CDR3 DNA: TGCGCCAGCAGCTCGTCAGGGTCTCCGAATTCACCCCTCCACTTT. This codes for CASSSSGSPNSPLHF. The rearrangement joins TRBV5-1 to TRBJ1-6, with a possible D match to TRBD1 (5 bases). This CDR3 contains 15 residues. V lost 3 bases and J 7 bases, leaving 14 bases between the germline ends. Germline assignment: CDR1 SGHRS and CDR2 YFSETQ.

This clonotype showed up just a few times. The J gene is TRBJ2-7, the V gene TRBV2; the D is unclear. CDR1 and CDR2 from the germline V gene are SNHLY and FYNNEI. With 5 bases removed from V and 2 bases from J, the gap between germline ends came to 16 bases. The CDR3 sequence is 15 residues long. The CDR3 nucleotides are TGTGCCAGCAGTCCTTATTCTAGTGCGGCCTACGAGCAGTACTTC. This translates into CASSPYSSAAYEQYF.